Shown below are 20 T cell receptor beta chains from a single sample sequenced in a study of T cell responses to AZD1222 COVID-19 vaccine. TCRdb keeps only in-frame clones here, not all; method: immunoSEQ multiplex PCR. The sample lists tens of thousands of clones, 85% to 95% occurring once. Sequenced material: peripheral blood, taken on day 0 of AZD1222 vaccination. Receptor source: an adult in good health.

The chain is built from TRBV20-1 and TRBJ1-1, with no clear D. The germline V gene has CDR1 DFQATT and CDR2 SNEGSKA (reference sequence). The ends were cut back, 5 bases at V and 3 bases at J, with 7 bases in the middle. The CDR3 is made up of 11 amino acids. The CDR3 region is CSARSHTEAFF. The CDR3 nucleotides read TGCAGTGCTCGGAGCCACACTGAAGCTTTCTTT.

The chain links TRBV14 to TRBJ2-5, with 12 bases lining up with TRBD2. V shed 4 bases, J shed 5 bases, and the junction held 5 bases outside the gene matches. In germline, CDR1 is SGHDN, CDR2 FVKESK. This CDR3 region has 15 residues. The CDR3 DNA is TGTGCCAGCAGCCCCCTAGCGGGGGGGATGGAGACCCAGTACTTC. Its translation is CASSPLAGGMETQYF. Supplemented by reference TRBV14 and TRBJ2-5, the full variable domain reads EAGVTQFPSHSVIEKGQTVTLRCDPISGHDNLYWYRRVMGKEIKFLLHFVKESKQDESGMPNNRFLAERTGGTYSTLKVQPAELEDSGVYFCASSPLAGGMETQYFGPGTRLLVL.

This clone was seen only a few times. Other DNA sequences in this sample translate to the same CDR3. This chain connects TRBV11-2 to TRBJ1-1; D perhaps matches TRBD1 (6 bases). This CDR3 region has 14 residues. Trimming left V 5 bases short and J 2 bases short, with 12 bases between. Germline assignment: CDR1 SGHAT and CDR2 FQNNGV. CDR3: CASSLAGANTEAFF. As DNA, the CDR3 is TGTGCCAGCAGCCTGGCGGGGGCCAACACTGAAGCTTTCTTT.

In its sample, this clone was seen a few times. This rearrangement joins TRBV2 to TRBJ1-5; TRBD1 might be the D (5 bases). V shed 1 base and J shed 1 base, with 8 bases lying between them. Germline V gives CDR1 SNHLY, CDR2 FYNNEI. The CDR3 is 15 amino acids. As DNA, the CDR3 is TGTGCCAGCAGTGAAGGCGGGGGGAGCAATCAGCCCCAGCATTTT. Its translation: CASSEGGGSNQPQHF.

CDR3 region: CASSSDSRTATNEKLFF. The CDR3 nucleotides are TGTGCCAGCTCGTCGGACAGTCGAACCGCAACTAATGAAAAACTGTTTTTT. The chain combines TRBV18 with TRBJ1-4; the D gene is possibly TRBD1 (6 bases). The CDR3 extends over 17 amino acids. V lost 6 bases, J lost 0 bases, and 17 bases lay in between. CDR1 KGHSH and CDR2 LQKENI come from the germline V gene.

The chain's CDR3 is CASSLVQVTGELFF. The CDR3 DNA reads as TGCGCCAGCAGCTTGGTCCAGGTCACCGGGGAGCTGTTTTTT. The V call is TRBV5-1, the J call TRBJ2-2; D unresolved. Germline values: CDR1 SGHRS, CDR2 YFSETQ. Between the trimmed V and J ends, which lost 0 bases and 4 bases, there was a span of 7 bases. The CDR3 is 14 amino acids.

The V gene is TRBV2, the J gene TRBJ1-4; D is unresolved. This CDR3 has 16 residues. Germline V gene lookup returns CDR1 SNHLY and CDR2 FYNNEI. Trimming took 3 bases from V and 7 from J, leaving 18 bases between them. CDR3 sequence: CASSEGTALRGEKLFF. As DNA, the CDR3 is TGTGCCAGCAGTGAGGGAACAGCCCTACGAGGTGAAAAACTGTTTTTT.

The V and J genes are TRBV7-3 and TRBJ2-1; D is uncertain. Germline-derived CDR1 and CDR2 are SGHTA and FQGTGA. The CDR3 runs to 13 residues. The V end was cut by 2 bases, the J end by 5 bases, with 7 bases between. The CDR3 bases are TGTGCCAGCAGCTTAGGCCCAAACAATGAGCAGTTCTTC. It specifies CASSLGPNNEQFF.

V usage is TRBV10-3 and J usage is TRBJ1-1; maybe TRBD1 (5 bases). V was pared by 10 bases and J by 3 bases, with 15 bases between. Germline CDR1 and CDR2: ENHRY and SYGVKD. The CDR3 covers 13 residues. CDR3 residues: CATQGPSYTEAFF. CDR3 in DNA: TGTGCCACCCAGGGACCGTCTTACACTGAAGCTTTCTTT.

The CDR3 spells CASKGDLIYNEQFF. The CDR3 region has the DNA TGCGCCAGCAAGGGGGACCTCATCTACAATGAGCAGTTCTTC. The gene calls are TRBV5-1 and TRBJ2-1, with TRBD1 as a possible D gene (6 bases). Between the trimmed V and J ends, which lost 6 bases and 3 bases, there was a span of 13 bases. CDR1 and CDR2 from the germline V gene are SGHRS and YFSETQ. This CDR3 has 14 residues.

The rearrangement uses TRBV27 and TRBJ1-5; TRBD1 matches at 9 bases. The CDR3 totals 17 residues. Germline CDR1 and CDR2: MNHEY and SMNVEV (reference sequence). The V and J ends lost 4 bases and 0 bases, in that order; junction bases with no gene match: 7. The CDR3 here is CASSSLTGGYSNQPQHF. CDR3 nucleotides: TGTGCCAGCAGTTCCTTGACAGGGGGTTATAGCAATCAGCCCCAGCATTTT.

V is TRBV24-1 and J is TRBJ2-3; the D gene is possibly TRBD1 (5 bases). V was clipped by 1 base and J by 4 bases, with 14 bases between them. CDR1 and CDR2 (germline): KGHDR, SFDVKD. The CDR3 is 16 amino acids. The CDR3 DNA follows: TGTGCCACCAGTGATTTAGGGCAGGGAAAGGCAGATACGCAGTATTTT. Protein product: CATSDLGQGKADTQYF.

This clone was found once. The chain carries TRBV2 and TRBJ2-3; 7 nucleotides align to TRBD1. The CDR3 extends over 14 amino acids. The germline V gene encodes CDR1 SNHLY and CDR2 FYNNEI. V shed 8 bases, J shed 6 bases, and the junction held 11 bases outside the gene matches. The CDR3 here is CASAQGVGWDTQYF. CDR3 DNA: TGTGCCAGCGCGCAGGGGGTGGGGTGGGATACGCAGTATTTT.

This chain connects TRBV7-9 to TRBJ2-7; no reliable D call. The CDR3 is made up of 14 amino acids. Deletions cut 0 bases from V and 3 bases from J, with 9 bases between. Germline loops: CDR1 SEHNR, CDR2 FQNEAQ (reference sequence). Written as DNA, the CDR3 is TGTGCCAGCAGCTTAGCAGGGATCCACTACGAGCAGTACTTC. It specifies CASSLAGIHYEQYF.

The J gene is TRBJ1-2, the V gene TRBV3-1 (or the pseudogene TRBV3-2); D may be TRBD1 (5 bases). The CDR3 spans 16 residues. Germline V gene lookup returns CDR1 LGHDT and CDR2 YNNKEL (reference sequence). The V end lost 4 bases, the J end lost 1 base, and 16 bases lay between the germline ends. The CDR3 loop reads CASSLVGGASNYGYTF. The CDR3 bases are TGTGCCAGCAGCCTAGTGGGCGGGGCGAGTAACTATGGCTACACCTTC.

The chain employs TRBV21-1 and TRBJ2-1; the table's TRBD1 call for D was not verified on the DNA. TRBV21-1 is tagged as a pseudogene. This CDR3 region has 16 residues. For the CDR3, the DNA is TGTGCCAGCAGCACGGACAGGGCCCTTACCTACAATGAGCAGTTCTTC. The encoded protein is CASSTDRALTYNEQFF.

The rearrangement uses TRBV19 and TRBJ1-1; D is perhaps TRBD1 (6 bases). CDR1 and CDR2 from the germline V gene are LNHDA and SQIVND (reference sequence). The V end was cut by 5 bases, the J end by 1 base, with 14 bases between. The CDR3 runs 15 residues. The chain's CDR3 is CASSSTGKGNTEAFF. In DNA, the CDR3 is TGTGCCAGTAGTTCTACAGGGAAAGGGAACACTGAAGCTTTCTTT.

The chain couples TRBV19 to TRBJ1-1; 9 bases are shared with TRBD1. Germline CDR1 LNHDA, CDR2 SQIVND (reference sequence). The CDR3 is made up of 15 amino acids. The V segment lost 2 bases and the J segment 4 bases; nucleotides outside the gene matches: 5. The CDR3 DNA sequence: TGTGCCAGTAGTATAAGGGGACAGGGTCCCACTGAAGCTTTCTTT. This codes for CASSIRGQGPTEAFF.

This chain uses TRBV18 with TRBJ1-5, with D unclear. Germline-derived CDR1 and CDR2 are KGHSH and LQKENI. V was cut by 3 bases and J by 7 bases, with 10 bases left in between. This CDR3 comprises 13 residues. This chain's CDR3 is CASSPGRPQPQHF. The CDR3 region has the DNA TGTGCCAGCTCACCTGGAAGGCCCCAGCCCCAGCATTTT.

Turning to this clone: The junction shows a germline mismatch at one end, possibly a read error. This sequence joins TRBV5-1 and TRBJ2-7; D unresolved. This CDR3 is built from 15 residues. The germline V gene has CDR1 SGHRS and CDR2 YFSETQ. This CDR3 reads CTSSLDGRPSYEQYF. The DNA for the CDR3 is TGCACCAGCAGCTTGGATGGACGGCCCTCCTACGAGCAGTACTTC.